These 8 T cell receptor beta chains share one sample of origin, sequenced in a study of spatial heterogeneity in lung cancer. TCRdb reanalysed the 5' RACE reads using MiXCR and keeps one entry per CDR3 protein. The repertoire holds 25,000 to 35,000 distinct CDR3 sequences, with over 9.5% as singletons. Sample time point: blood at routine non-recurrence follow-up after resection. The sample was PBMCs, taken at follow-up. Every receptor here comes from a female donor with early-stage non-small cell lung cancer.

This clonotype was seen ten or more times. This chain joins TRBV11-1 and TRBJ2-6; 8 bases agree with TRBD1. This CDR3 contains 18 residues. The germline gives CDR1 SGHAT, CDR2 FQDESV (reference sequence). V lost 2 bases, J lost 2 bases, and 8 bases stayed unmatched. The CDR3 nucleotides are TGTGCCAGCAGCTTATCCGGACAGGGACGACCTGGGGCCAACGTCCTGACTTTC. This encodes CASSLSGQGRPGANVLTF.

This chain joins TRBV11-2 and TRBJ1-1; 10 bases match TRBD1. J was trimmed by 6 bases and V by 6 bases; bases with no gene match: 4. The CDR3 runs 13 residues. Germline V gives CDR1 SGHAT, CDR2 FQNNGV. The CDR3 coding sequence is TGTGCCAGCAGTTGGGACAGGGGCTCTGAAGCTTTCTTT. Translation gives CASSWDRGSEAFF. The full variable domain, completed using reference TRBV11-2 and TRBJ1-1, is EAGVAQSPRYKIIEKRQSVAFWCNPISGHATLYWYQQILGQGPKLLIQFQNNGVVDDSQLPKDRFSAERLKGVDSTLKIQPAKLEDSAVYLCASSWDRGSEAFFGQGTRLTVV.

The table lists this clonotype with many counts. V gene TRBV7-9 combines with J gene TRBJ1-4; D remains ambiguous. Germline V lookup: CDR1 SEHNR, CDR2 FQNEAQ (reference sequence). V shed 5 bases and J shed 0 bases, with 7 bases lying between them. The CDR3 runs 14 residues. The CDR3 region has the DNA TGTGCCAGCAGCAAGGGAGCAACTAATGAAAAACTGTTTTTT. It yields the protein CASSKGATNEKLFF.

This clonotype was detected only a few times. The genes are TRBV12-3 or TRBV12-4 and TRBJ1-4; 8 bases are a match to TRBD1. The CDR3 is 14 residues long. With V trimmed by 6 bases and J by 7 bases, 7 bases remained unmatched. CDR3 bases: TGTGCCAGCAGCCTGGCAGGGGGCGGTGAAAAACTGTTTTTT. Amino acid sequence: CASSLAGGGEKLFF.

This clonotype was seen at least ten times. The CDR3 region is CASSYDYEQFF. In DNA form, the CDR3 reads TGTGCCAGCAGTTACGACTATGAGCAGTTCTTC. The chain employs TRBV6-2 or TRBV6-3 and TRBJ2-1; D ambiguous. Germline V gene data show CDR1 as MNHEY and CDR2 as SVGEGT. Trimming left V 2 bases short and J 8 bases short, with 4 bases between. This CDR3 is built from 11 residues.

This clonotype turned up a few times. V and J are TRBV7-2 and TRBJ2-3; 8 positions agree with TRBD2. Trimming at V came to 4 bases and at J to 8 bases, leaving 8 bases not matched to a gene. CDR3 length equals 14 residues. Germline CDR1 is SGHTA and CDR2 is FQGNSA. This CDR3 reads CASSSSGPRLTQYF. CDR3 DNA sequence: TGTGCCAGCAGCTCTAGCGGGCCGCGGCTTACGCAGTATTTT.

This clonotype has only a few counts. The V and J genes are TRBV29-1 and TRBJ2-5; 9 positions match TRBD2. Per germline, CDR1 SQVTM and CDR2 ANQGSEA. V shed 3 bases and J 2 bases; nucleotides not matched to a gene: 7. CDR3 length equals 15 residues. The CDR3 nucleotides read TGCAGCGTTGATGGTTTGACTAGCGGACAAGAGACCCAGTACTTC. Translated, it gives CSVDGLTSGQETQYF.

Turning to this clonotype: Since a much larger clone is just one base distant, this may be a read error. Here the CDR3 reads CASSAGWGTGELFF. The CDR3 nucleotides are TGTGCCAGCTCCGCAGGGTGGGGTACCGGGGAGCTGTTTTTT. This rearrangement joins TRBV7-2 to TRBJ2-2, with D tentatively TRBD1 (5 bases). From germline, CDR1 is SGHTA and CDR2 FQGNSA. The CDR3 totals 14 residues. Trimming took off 8 bases at V and 5 bases at J, with 15 bases between the two ends.